This T cell receptor beta chain is drawn from a study of T cell responses to AZD1222 COVID-19 vaccine. Analysis merged second doses at about 4 or about 12 weeks. V was pared by 1 base and J by 7 bases, with 20 bases of the junction left unmatched. The germline CDR1 and CDR2 sequences are KGHSH and LQKENI. The CDR3 extends over 19 amino acids. Notes on this clone: Its antigen is undetermined.

Generated by immunoSEQ multiplex PCR, the TCRdb table keeps only in-frame clones and is missing some. Among 35,000 to 50,000 clones, around 88% were seen once, and the ten largest hold roughly 25%. General observations from the study: A reported finding is that nearly half of spike-specific TCRs target unmutated variant regions.

The chain is built from TRBV18 and TRBJ2-7, with TRBD1 identical over 9 bases. The sequence came from an adult who received the AZD1222 COVID-19 vaccine. The specimen comprised peripheral blood, sampled 28 days after the second AZD1222 dose. In nucleotides, the CDR3 is TGTGCCAGCTCACCACGAGGGGGCCAGTGGACAGGGGAAAAGGAGGAGCAGTACTTC. Residues: CASSPRGGQWTGEKEEQYF.